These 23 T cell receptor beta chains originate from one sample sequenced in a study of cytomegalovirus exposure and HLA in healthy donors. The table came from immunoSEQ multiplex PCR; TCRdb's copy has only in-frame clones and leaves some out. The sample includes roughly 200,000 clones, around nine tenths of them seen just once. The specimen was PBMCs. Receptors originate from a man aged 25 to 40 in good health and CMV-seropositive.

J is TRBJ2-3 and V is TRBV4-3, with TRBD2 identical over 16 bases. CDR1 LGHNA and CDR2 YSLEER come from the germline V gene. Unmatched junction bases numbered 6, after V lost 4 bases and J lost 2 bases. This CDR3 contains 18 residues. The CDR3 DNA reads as TGCGCCAGCAGCCCATCCGGGACTAGCGGGGGGGTCACAGATACGCAGTATTTT. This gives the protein CASSPSGTSGGVTDTQYF.

CDR3 sequence (DNA): TGTGCCAGCAGCGCCGGGACGGACGTGACCATATATTTT. This sequence encodes CASSAGTDVTIYF. This chain joins TRBV11-1 and TRBJ1-3; the D gene is possibly TRBD1 (5 bases). V was clipped by 5 bases and J by 10 bases, with 15 bases between them. This CDR3 is 13 amino acids long. Germline-derived CDR1 and CDR2 are SGHAT and FQDESV (reference sequence).

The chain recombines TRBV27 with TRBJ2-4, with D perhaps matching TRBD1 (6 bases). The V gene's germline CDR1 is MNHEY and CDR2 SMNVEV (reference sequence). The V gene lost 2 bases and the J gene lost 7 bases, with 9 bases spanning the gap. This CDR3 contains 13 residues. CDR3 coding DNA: TGTGCCAGCAGTTTAGGGGGCAGGAACATTCAGTACTTC. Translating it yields CASSLGGRNIQYF.

The CDR3 DNA reads TGCGCCAGCAGCTTGGCCGTTACTCCAGATACGCAGTATTTT. Protein product: CASSLAVTPDTQYF. V gene TRBV5-1 combines with J gene TRBJ2-3; no reliable D call. The CDR3 is made up of 14 amino acids. The V gene's germline CDR1 is SGHRS and CDR2 YFSETQ. The V gene lost 0 bases and the J gene lost 4 bases, with 9 bases spanning the gap.

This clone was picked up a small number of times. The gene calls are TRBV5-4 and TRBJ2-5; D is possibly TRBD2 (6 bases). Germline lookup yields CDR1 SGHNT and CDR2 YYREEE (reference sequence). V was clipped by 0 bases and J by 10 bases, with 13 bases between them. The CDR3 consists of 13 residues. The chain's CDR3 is CASSLDLLGGQYF. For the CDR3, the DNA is TGTGCCAGCAGCTTGGACCTGCTGGGGGGCCAGTACTTC.

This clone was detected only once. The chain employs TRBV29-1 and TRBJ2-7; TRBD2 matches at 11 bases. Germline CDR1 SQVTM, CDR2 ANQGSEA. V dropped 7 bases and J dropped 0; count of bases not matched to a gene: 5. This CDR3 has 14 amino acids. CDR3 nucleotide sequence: TGCAGCGGCTTGCTAGCGGGGGGCTCCTACGAGCAGTACTTC. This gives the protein CSGLLAGGSYEQYF.

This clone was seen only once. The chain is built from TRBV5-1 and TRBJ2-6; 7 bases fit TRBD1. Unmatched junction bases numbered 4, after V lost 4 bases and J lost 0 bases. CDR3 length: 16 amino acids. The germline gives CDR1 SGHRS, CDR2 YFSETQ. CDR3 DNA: TGCGCCAGCAGCCCCGACAGGGCCTCTGGGGCCAACGTCCTGACTTTC. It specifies CASSPDRASGANVLTF. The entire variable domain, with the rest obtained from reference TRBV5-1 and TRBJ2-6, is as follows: KAGVTQTPRYLIKTRGQQVTLSCSPISGHRSVSWYQQTPGQGLQFLFEYFSETQRNKGNFPGRFSGRQFSNSRSEMNVSTLELGDSALYLCASSPDRASGANVLTFGAGSRLTVL.

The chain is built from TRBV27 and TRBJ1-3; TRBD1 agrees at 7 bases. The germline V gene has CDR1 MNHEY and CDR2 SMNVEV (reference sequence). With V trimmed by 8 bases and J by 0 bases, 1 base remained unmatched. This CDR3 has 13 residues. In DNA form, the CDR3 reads TGTGCCAGCGGGACAGCCTCTGGAAACACCATATATTTT. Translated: CASGTASGNTIYF.

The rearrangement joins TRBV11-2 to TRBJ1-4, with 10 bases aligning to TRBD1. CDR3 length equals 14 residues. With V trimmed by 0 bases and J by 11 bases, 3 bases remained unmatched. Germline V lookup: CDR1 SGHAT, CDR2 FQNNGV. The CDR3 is CASSLETGGLKLFF. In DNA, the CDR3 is TGTGCCAGCAGCTTAGAGACAGGGGGCCTTAAACTGTTTTTT.

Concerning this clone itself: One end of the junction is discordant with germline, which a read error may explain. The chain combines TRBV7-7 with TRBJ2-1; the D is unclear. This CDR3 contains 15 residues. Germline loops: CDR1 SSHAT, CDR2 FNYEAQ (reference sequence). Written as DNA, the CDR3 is TGTGCTAGCAGTAGTAGGCTAAGCTCCTACAATGAGCAGTTCTTC. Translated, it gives CASSSRLSSYNEQFF. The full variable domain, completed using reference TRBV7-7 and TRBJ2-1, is GAGVSQSPRYKVTKRGQDVTLRCDPISSHATLYWYQQALGQGPEFLTYFNYEAQPDKSGLPSDRFSAERPEGSISTLTIQRTEQRDSAMYRCASSSRLSSYNEQFFGPGTRLTVL.

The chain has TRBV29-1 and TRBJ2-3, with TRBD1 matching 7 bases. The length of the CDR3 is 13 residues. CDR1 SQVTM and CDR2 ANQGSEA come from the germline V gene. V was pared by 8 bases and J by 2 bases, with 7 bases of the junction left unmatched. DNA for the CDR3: TGCAGCCTCCGGGACAGAGTCACAGATACGCAGTATTTT. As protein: CSLRDRVTDTQYF.

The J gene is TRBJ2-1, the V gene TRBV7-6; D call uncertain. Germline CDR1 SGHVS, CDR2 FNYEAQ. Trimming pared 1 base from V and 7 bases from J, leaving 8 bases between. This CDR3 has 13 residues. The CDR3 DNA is TGTGCCAGCAGCTTAGGGGCTGTAAATGAGCAGTTCTTC. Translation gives CASSLGAVNEQFF.

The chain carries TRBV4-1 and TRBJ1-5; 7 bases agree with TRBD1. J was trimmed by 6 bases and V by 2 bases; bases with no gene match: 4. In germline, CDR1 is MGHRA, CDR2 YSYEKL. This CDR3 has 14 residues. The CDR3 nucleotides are TGCGCCAGCAGCCAAAGACAGGGTGGTCAGCCCCAGCATTTT. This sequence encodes CASSQRQGGQPQHF.

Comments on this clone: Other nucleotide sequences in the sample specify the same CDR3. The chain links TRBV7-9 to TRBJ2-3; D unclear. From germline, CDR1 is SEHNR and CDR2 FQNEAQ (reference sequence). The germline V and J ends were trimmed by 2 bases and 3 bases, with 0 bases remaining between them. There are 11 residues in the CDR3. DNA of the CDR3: TGTGCCAGCAGCTTAACAGATACGCAGTATTTT. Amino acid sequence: CASSLTDTQYF.

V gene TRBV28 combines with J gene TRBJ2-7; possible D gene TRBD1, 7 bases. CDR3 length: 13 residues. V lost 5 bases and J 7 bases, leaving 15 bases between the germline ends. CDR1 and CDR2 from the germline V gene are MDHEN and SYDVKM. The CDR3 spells CASSPDRRGEQYF. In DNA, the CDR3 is TGTGCCAGCAGTCCGGACAGGAGGGGTGAGCAGTACTTC.

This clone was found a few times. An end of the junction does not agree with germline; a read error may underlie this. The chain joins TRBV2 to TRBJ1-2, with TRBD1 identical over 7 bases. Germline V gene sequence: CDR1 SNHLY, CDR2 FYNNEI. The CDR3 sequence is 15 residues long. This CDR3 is CASSEGGSANYGYTF. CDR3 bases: TGTGCCAGCAGCGAAGGGGGCAGCGCTAACTATGGCTACACCTTC.

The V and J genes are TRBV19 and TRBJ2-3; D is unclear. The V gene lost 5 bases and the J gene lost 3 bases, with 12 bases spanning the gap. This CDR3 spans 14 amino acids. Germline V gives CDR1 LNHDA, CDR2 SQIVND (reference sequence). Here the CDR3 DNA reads TGTGCCAGTAGTTTCCTCACCGGGACAGATACGCAGTATTTT. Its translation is CASSFLTGTDTQYF.

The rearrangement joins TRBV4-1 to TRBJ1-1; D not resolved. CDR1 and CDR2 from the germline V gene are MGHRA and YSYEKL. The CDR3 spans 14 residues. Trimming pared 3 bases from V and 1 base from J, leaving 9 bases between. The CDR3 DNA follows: TGCGCCAGCAGCCACAAAACAGCGAACACTGAAGCTTTCTTT. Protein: CASSHKTANTEAFF.

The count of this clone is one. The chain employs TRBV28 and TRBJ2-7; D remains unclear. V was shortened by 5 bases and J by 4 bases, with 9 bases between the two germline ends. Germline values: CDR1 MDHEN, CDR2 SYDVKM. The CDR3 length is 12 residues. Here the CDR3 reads CASSPPGYEQYF. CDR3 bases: TGTGCCAGCAGTCCCCCAGGATACGAGCAGTACTTC.

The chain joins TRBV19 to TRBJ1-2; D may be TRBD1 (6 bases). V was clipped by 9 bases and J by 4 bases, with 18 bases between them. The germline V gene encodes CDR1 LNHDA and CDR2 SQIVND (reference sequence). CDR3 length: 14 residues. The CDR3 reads CASRQAQSSYGYTF. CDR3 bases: TGTGCCAGCCGACAGGCCCAATCATCCTATGGCTACACCTTC. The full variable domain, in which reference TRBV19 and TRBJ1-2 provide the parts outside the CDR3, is DGGITQSPKYLFRKEGQNVTLSCEQNLNHDAMYWYRQDPGQGLRLIYYSQIVNDFQKGDIAEGYSVSREKKESFPLTVTSAQKNPTAFYLCASRQAQSSYGYTFGSGTRLTVV.

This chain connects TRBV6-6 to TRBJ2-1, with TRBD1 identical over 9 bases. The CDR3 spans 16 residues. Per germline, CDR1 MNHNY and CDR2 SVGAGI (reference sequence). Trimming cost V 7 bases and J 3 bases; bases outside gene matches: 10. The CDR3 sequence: CASTNSGTGNYNEQFF. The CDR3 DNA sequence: TGTGCCAGCACCAACTCCGGGACAGGGAACTACAATGAGCAGTTCTTC.

The CDR3 protein is CASSSDRAAGNYYGYTF. In DNA, the CDR3 is TGTGCCAGCAGTTCGGACAGGGCGGCGGGAAACTACTATGGCTACACCTTC. The V and J genes are TRBV2 and TRBJ1-2; 8 positions match TRBD1. The CDR3 is 17 residues long. V lost 5 bases to trimming and J lost 3 bases; unmatched junction nucleotides: 14. Germline V lookup: CDR1 SNHLY, CDR2 FYNNEI.

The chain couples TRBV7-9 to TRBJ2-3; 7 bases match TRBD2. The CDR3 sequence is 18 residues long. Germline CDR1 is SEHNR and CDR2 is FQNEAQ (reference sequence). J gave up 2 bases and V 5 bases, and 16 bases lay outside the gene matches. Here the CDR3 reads CASSPAGETESTTDTQYF. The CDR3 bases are TGTGCCAGCAGCCCGGCGGGGGAAACCGAGTCAACCACAGATACGCAGTATTTT.